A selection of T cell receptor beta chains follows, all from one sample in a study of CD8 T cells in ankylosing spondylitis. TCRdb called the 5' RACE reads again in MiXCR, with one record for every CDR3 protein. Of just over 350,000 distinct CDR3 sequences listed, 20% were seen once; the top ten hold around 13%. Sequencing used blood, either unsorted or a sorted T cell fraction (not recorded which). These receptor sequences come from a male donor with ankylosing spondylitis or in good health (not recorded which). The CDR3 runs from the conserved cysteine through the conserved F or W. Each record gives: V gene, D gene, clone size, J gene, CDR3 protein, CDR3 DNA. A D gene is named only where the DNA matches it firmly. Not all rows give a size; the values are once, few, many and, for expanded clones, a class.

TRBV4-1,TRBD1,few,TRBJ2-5,CASSFGQGGDQYF,TGCGCCAGCAGCTTCGGACAGGGCGGAGACCAGTACTTC
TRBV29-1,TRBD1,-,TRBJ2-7,CSVEGGDRGPSGEQYF,TGCAGCGTTGAGGGGGGGGACAGGGGGCCCTCGGGCGAGCAGTACTTC
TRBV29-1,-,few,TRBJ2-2,CSVEETGKESGELFF,TGCAGCGTTGAAGAGACAGGAAAGGAGTCCGGGGAGCTGTTTTTT
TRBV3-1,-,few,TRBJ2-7,CASSQVSVSYEQYF,TGTGCCAGCAGCCAAGTCAGTGTTTCCTACGAGCAGTACTTC
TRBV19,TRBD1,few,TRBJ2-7,CASSPPGTGIYEQYF,TGTGCCAGTAGTCCCCCCGGGACAGGGATCTACGAGCAGTACTTC
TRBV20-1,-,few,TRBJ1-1,CSAREDRTNTEAFF,TGCAGTGCTAGAGAGGACAGAACCAACACTGAAGCTTTCTTT
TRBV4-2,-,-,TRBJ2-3,CASSQASGAQYF,TGTGCCAGCAGCCAAGCTAGTGGTGCGCAGTATTTT
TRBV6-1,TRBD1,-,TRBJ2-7,CASSQRTGSSYEQYF,TGTGCCAGCAGTCAAAGGACAGGGAGCTCCTACGAGCAGTACTTC
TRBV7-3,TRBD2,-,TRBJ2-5,CASSRGLAGENQETQYF,TGTGCCAGCAGCCGAGGACTAGCGGGGGAGAACCAAGAGACCCAGTACTTC
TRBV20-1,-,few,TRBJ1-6,CSAPKPGSSYNSPLHF,TGCAGTGCTCCAAAACCGGGCAGCTCCTATAATTCACCCCTCCACTTT
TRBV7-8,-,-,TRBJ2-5,CASSLMGGLETQYF,TGTGCCAGCAGCTTGATGGGGGGACTAGAGACCCAGTACTTC
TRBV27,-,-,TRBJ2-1,CASSPGKGNEQFF,TGTGCCAGCAGCCCGGGTAAGGGGAATGAGCAGTTCTTC
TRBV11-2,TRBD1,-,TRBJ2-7,CASSRPLADRAHSYEQYF,TGTGCCAGCAGCCGTCCGTTGGCGGACAGGGCGCACTCCTACGAGCAGTACTTC
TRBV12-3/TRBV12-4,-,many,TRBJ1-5,CASSPDSNQPQHF,TGTGCCAGCAGCCCCGATAGCAATCAGCCCCAGCATTTT
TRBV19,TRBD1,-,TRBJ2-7,CASSTGQDRFGQYF,TGTGCCAGTAGTACCGGACAGGATAGGTTCGGGCAGTACTTC
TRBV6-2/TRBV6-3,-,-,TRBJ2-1,CASTPAGQRNNEQFF,TGTGCCAGCACCCCCGCCGGACAAAGAAACAATGAGCAGTTCTTC